The clone carrying this TCR beta chain was observed a few times. Sequenced by immunoSEQ multiplex PCR; TCRdb stores in-frame clones only, minus some. The sample has 200,000 to 300,000 clones; 82% are singletons. The source of the sample is a study of blood T cell repertoires in COVID-19. Germline assignment: CDR1 SGHVS and CDR2 FQNEAQ. V was clipped by 1 base and J by 0 bases, with 12 bases between them. The CDR3 totals 16 residues. The origin of this receptor is a woman aged 55 to 70 with active or convalescent COVID-19. Material for sequencing was peripheral blood. V and J are TRBV7-8 and TRBJ1-2; no clear D. The CDR3 sequence is CASSLERGSPNYGYTF. The CDR3 DNA is TGTGCCAGCAGCTTAGAGCGTGGCAGCCCTAACTATGGCTACACCTTC.